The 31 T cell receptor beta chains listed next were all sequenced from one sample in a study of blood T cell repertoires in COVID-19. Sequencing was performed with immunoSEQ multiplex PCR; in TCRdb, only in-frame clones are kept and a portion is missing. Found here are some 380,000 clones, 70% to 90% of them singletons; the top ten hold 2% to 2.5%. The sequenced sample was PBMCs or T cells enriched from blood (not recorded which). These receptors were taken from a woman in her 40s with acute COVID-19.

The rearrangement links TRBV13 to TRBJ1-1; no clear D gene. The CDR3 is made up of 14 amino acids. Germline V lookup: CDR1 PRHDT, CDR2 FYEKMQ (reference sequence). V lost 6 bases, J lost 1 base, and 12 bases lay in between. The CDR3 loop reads CASRSLSGNTEAFF. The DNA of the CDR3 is TGTGCCAGCAGGTCCCTTTCGGGGAACACTGAAGCTTTCTTT.

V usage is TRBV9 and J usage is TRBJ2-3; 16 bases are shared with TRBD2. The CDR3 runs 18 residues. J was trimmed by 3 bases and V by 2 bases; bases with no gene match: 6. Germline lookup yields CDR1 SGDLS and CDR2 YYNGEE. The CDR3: CASSVGTSGGVGTDTQYF. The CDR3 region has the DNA TGTGCCAGCAGCGTCGGGACTAGCGGGGGGGTTGGGACAGATACGCAGTATTTT.

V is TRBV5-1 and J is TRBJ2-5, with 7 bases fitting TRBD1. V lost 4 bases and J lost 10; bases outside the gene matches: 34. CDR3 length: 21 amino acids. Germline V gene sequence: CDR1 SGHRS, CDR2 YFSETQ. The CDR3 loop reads CASSRLTGSGSPLRGVWGQYF. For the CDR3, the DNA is TGCGCCAGCAGCCGGTTGACAGGGAGTGGATCCCCTCTACGTGGGGTGTGGGGCCAGTACTTC.

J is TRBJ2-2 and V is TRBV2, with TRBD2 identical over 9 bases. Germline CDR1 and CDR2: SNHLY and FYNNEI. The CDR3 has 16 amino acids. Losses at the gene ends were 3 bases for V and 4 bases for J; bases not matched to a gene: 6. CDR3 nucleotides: TGTGCCAGCAGTGATTGGGCTAGCGGGGCCACCGGGGAGCTGTTTTTT. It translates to CASSDWASGATGELFF.

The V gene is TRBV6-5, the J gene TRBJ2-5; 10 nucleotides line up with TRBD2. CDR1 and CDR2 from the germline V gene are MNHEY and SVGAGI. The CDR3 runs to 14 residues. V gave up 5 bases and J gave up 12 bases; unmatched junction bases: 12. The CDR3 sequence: CASSTPGLATNKYF. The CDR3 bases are TGTGCCAGCAGTACACCGGGACTAGCGACCAATAAGTACTTC.

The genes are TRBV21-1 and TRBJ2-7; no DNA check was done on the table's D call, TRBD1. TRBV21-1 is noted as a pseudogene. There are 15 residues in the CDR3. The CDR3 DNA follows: TGTGCCAGCAGCAAACGCCAGGGGGTCCCCTACGAGCAGTACTTC. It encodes CASSKRQGVPYEQYF.

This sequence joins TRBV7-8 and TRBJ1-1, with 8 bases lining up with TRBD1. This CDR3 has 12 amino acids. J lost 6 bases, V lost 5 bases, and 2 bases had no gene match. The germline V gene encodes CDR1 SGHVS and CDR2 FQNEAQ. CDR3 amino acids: CASSAQGAEAFF. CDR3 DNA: TGTGCCAGCAGCGCACAGGGGGCTGAAGCTTTCTTT.

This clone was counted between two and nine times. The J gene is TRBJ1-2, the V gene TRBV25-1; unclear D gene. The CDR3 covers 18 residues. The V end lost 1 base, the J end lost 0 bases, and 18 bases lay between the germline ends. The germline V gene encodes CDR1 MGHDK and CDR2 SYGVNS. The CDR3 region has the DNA TGTGCCAGCAGTGAATCCATCACTCACAGTCATCCTAACTATGGCTACACCTTC. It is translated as CASSESITHSHPNYGYTF.

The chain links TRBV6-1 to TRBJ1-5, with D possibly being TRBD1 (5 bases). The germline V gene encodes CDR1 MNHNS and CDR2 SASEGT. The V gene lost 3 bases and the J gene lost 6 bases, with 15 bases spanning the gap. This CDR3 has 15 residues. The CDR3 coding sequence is TGTGCCAGCAGTGAGAGACCGGGGGTTCTTCAGCCCCAGCATTTT. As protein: CASSERPGVLQPQHF.

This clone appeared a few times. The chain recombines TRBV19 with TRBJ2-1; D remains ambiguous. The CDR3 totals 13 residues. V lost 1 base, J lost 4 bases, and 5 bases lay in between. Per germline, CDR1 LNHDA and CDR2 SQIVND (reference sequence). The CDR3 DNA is TGTGCCAGTAGTATAGGACTGTACAATGAGCAGTTCTTC. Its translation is CASSIGLYNEQFF.

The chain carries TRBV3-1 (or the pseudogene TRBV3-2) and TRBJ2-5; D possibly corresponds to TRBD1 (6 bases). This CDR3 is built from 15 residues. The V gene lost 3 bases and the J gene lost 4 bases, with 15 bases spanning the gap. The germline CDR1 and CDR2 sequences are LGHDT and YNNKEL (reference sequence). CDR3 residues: CASSHNLWGRETQYF. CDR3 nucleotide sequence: TGTGCCAGCAGCCACAATTTGTGGGGGCGAGAGACCCAGTACTTC.

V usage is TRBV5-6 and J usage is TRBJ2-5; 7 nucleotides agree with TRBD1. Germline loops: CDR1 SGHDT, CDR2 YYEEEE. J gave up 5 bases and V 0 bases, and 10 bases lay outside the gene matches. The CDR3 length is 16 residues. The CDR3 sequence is CASSLDRGGYLETQYF. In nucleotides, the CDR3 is TGTGCCAGCAGCTTGGATAGAGGGGGCTATCTGGAGACCCAGTACTTC. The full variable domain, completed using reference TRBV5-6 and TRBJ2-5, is DAGVTQSPTHLIKTRGQQVTLRCSPKSGHDTVSWYQQALGQGPQFIFQYYEEEERQRGNFPDRFSGHQFPNYSSELNVNALLLGDSALYLCASSLDRGGYLETQYFGPGTRLLVL.

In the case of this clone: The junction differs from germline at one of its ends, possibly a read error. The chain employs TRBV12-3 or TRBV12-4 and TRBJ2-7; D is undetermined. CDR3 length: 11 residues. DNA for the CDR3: TGTGCCAGCAGTTTCTCCCACGAGCAGTACTTC. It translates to CASSFSHEQYF.

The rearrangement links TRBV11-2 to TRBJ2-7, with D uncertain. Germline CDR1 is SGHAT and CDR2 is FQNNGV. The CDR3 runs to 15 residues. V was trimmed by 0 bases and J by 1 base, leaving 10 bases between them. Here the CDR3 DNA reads TGTGCCAGCAGCTTAGATCCCTCCCCTTCCTACGAGCAGTACTTC. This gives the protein CASSLDPSPSYEQYF.

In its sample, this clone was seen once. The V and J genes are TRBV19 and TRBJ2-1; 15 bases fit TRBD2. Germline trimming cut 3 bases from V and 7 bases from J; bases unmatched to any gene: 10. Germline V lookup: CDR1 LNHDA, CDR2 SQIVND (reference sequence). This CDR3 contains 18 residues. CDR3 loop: CASSMNVGGLAGGNEQFF. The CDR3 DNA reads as TGTGCCAGTAGTATGAACGTCGGGGGACTAGCGGGGGGTAATGAGCAGTTCTTC.

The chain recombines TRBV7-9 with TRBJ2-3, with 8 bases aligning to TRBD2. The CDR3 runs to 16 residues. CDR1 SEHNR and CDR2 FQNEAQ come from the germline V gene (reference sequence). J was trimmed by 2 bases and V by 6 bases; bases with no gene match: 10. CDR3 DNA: TGTGCCAGCAGTTACCCGGGAGCGGGGGCCACAGATACGCAGTATTTT. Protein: CASSYPGAGATDTQYF.

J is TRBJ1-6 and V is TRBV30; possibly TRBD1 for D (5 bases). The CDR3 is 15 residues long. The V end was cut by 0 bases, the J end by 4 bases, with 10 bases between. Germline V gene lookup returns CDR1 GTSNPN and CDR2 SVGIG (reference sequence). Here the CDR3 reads CAWSVDSRYNSPLHF. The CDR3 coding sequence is TGTGCCTGGAGTGTAGACAGCAGATATAATTCACCCCTCCACTTT. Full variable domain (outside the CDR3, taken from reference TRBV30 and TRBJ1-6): SQTIHQWPATLVQPVGSPLSLECTVEGTSNPNLYWYRQAAGRGLQLLFYSVGIGQISSEVPQNLSASRPQDRQFILSSKKLLLSDSGFYLCAWSVDSRYNSPLHFGNGTRLTVT.

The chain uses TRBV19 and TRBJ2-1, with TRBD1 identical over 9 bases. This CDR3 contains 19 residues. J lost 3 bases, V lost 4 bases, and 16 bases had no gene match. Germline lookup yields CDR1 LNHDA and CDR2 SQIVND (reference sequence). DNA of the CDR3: TGTGCCAGTAGTACCCCGTCCTTTCAAAGGACAGGGGACTACAATGAGCAGTTCTTC. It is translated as CASSTPSFQRTGDYNEQFF. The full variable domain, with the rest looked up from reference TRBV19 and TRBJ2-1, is DGGITQSPKYLFRKEGQNVTLSCEQNLNHDAMYWYRQDPGQGLRLIYYSQIVNDFQKGDIAEGYSVSREKKESFPLTVTSAQKNPTAFYLCASSTPSFQRTGDYNEQFFGPGTRLTVL.

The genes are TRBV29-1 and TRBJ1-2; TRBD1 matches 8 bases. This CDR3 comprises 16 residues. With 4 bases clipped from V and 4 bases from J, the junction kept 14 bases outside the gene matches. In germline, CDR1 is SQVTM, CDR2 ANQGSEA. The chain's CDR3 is CSVAATGTGEAYGYTF. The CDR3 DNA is TGCAGCGTTGCCGCCACCGGGACAGGTGAAGCCTATGGCTACACCTTC. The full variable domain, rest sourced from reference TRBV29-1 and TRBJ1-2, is SAVISQKPSRDICQRGTSLTIQCQVDSQVTMMFWYRQQPGQSLTLIATANQGSEATYESGFVIDKFPISRPNLTFSTLTVSNMSPEDSSIYLCSVAATGTGEAYGYTFGSGTRLTVV.

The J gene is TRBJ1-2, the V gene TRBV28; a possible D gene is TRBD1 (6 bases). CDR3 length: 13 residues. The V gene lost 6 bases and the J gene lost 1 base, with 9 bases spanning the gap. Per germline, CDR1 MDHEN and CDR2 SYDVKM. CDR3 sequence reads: CASRRGGNYGYTF. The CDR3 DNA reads TGTGCCAGCAGGCGAGGGGGTAACTATGGCTACACCTTC.

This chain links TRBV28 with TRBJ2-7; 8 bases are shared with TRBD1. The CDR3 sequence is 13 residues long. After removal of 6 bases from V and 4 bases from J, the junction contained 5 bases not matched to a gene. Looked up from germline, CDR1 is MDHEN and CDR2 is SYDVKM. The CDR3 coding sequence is TGTGCCAGCAGAGAGACAGGGGCGTACGAGCAGTACTTC. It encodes CASRETGAYEQYF.

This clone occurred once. The DNA for the CDR3 is TGTGCCAGGACTGGAACTAATGAAAAACTGTTTTTT. It encodes CARTGTNEKLFF. This sequence joins TRBV6-6 and TRBJ1-4; no reliable D call. Germline V gene sequence: CDR1 MNHNY, CDR2 SVGAGI (reference sequence). Between the trimmed V and J ends, which lost 9 bases and 1 base, there was a span of 6 bases. The CDR3 covers 12 residues.

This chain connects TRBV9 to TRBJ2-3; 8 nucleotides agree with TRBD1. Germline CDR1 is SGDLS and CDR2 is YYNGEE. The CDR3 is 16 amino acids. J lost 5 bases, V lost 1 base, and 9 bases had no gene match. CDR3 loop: CASSVRTGRSEDTQYF. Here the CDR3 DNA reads TGTGCCAGCAGCGTAAGGACAGGGAGGTCAGAAGATACGCAGTATTTT.

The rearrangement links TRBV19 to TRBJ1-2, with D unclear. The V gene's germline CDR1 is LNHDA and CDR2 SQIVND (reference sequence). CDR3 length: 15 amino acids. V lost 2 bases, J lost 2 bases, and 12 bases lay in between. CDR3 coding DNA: TGTGCCAGTAGTATATATGGGGTAGCGAACTATGGCTACACCTTC. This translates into CASSIYGVANYGYTF.

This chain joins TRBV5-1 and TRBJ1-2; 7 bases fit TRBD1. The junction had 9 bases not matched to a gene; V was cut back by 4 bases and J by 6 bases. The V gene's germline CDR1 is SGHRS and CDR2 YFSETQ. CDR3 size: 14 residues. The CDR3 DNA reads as TGCGCCAGCAGCCGATATCAGGGGGATCATGGCTACACCTTC. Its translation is CASSRYQGDHGYTF.

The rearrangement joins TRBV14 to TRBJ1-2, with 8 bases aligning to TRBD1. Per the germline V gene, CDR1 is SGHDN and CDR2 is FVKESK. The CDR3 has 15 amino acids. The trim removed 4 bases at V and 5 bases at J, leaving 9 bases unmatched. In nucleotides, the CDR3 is TGTGCCAGCAGCCTAGACCAAACAGGGGGTTATGGCTACACCTTC. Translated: CASSLDQTGGYGYTF.

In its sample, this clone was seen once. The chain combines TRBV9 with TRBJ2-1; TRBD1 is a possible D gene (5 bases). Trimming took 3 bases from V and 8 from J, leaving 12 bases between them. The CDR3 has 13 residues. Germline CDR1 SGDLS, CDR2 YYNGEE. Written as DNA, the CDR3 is TGTGCCAGCAGCGCCGGTCCCAGGGATGAGCAGTTCTTC. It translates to CASSAGPRDEQFF.

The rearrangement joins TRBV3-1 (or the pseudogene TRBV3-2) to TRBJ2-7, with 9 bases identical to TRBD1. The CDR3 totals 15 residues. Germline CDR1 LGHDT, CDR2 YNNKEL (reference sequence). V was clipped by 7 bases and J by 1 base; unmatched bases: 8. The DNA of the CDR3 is TGTGCCAGCACCTCAGCGGACAGGGGATCCTACGAGCAGTACTTC. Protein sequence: CASTSADRGSYEQYF.

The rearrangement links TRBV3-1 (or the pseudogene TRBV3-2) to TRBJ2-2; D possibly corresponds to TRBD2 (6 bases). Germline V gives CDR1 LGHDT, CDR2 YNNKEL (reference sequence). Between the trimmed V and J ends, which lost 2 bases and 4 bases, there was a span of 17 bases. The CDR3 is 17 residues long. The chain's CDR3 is CASSQRDLPRPTGELFF. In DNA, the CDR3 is TGTGCCAGCAGCCAAAGGGACTTGCCCCGCCCCACCGGGGAGCTGTTTTTT.

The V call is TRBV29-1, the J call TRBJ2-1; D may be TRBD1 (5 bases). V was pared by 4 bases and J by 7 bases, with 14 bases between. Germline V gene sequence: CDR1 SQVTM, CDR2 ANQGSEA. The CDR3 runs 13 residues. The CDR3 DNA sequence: TGCAGCGTTGTTGGGTCTAGGGGAAATGAGCAGTTCTTC. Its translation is CSVVGSRGNEQFF.

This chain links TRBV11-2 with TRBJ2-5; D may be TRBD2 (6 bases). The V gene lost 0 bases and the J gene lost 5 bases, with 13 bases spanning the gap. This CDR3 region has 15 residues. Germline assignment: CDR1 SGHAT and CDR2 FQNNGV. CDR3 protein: CASSLDYRGWETQYF. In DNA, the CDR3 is TGTGCCAGCAGCTTAGATTACCGGGGGTGGGAGACCCAGTACTTC.